Below, 8 T cell receptor beta chains from the same sample are listed, as sequenced in a study of cytomegalovirus exposure and HLA in healthy donors. PCR employed 60 Vbeta and 13 Jbeta primers. Sequencing was performed with immunoSEQ multiplex PCR; in TCRdb, only in-frame clones are kept and a portion is missing. The repertoire holds approximately 110,000 clones, roughly 70% seen once, with 11% in the top ten. The specimen sequenced was PBMCs. All receptors come from a man aged 40-55 years in good health and CMV-seropositive.

This chain joins TRBV30 and TRBJ2-6, with 14 bases matching TRBD2. The V gene's germline CDR1 is GTSNPN and CDR2 SVGIG (reference sequence). V lost 2 bases to trimming and J lost 2 bases; unmatched junction nucleotides: 8. There are 19 residues in the CDR3. CDR3 nucleotide sequence: TGTGCCTGGAGTCCTGTGACTAGCGGGAGGGGGGCTGGGGCCAACGTCCTGACTTTC. Its protein is CAWSPVTSGRGAGANVLTF.

The J gene is TRBJ2-7, the V gene TRBV27; the match to TRBD1 covers 9 bases. The CDR3 is 14 amino acids. CDR1 is MNHEY, CDR2 SMNVEV, per germline (reference sequence). The V and J ends lost 1 base and 5 bases, in that order; junction bases with no gene match: 3. CDR3 sequence reads: CASSLWTGVDEQYF. As DNA, the CDR3 is TGTGCCAGCAGTTTATGGACAGGGGTCGACGAGCAGTACTTC.

The chain recombines TRBV29-1 with TRBJ1-2; 11 bases are shared with TRBD1. Germline trimming cut 5 bases from V and 6 bases from J; bases unmatched to any gene: 8. In germline, CDR1 is SQVTM, CDR2 ANQGSEA. This CDR3 region has 14 residues. This CDR3 is CSVSDRGRMDGYTF. CDR3 sequence (DNA): TGCAGCGTTTCGGACAGGGGGCGGATGGATGGCTACACCTTC. The full variable domain, rest sourced from reference TRBV29-1 and TRBJ1-2, is SAVISQKPSRDICQRGTSLTIQCQVDSQVTMMFWYRQQPGQSLTLIATANQGSEATYESGFVIDKFPISRPNLTFSTLTVSNMSPEDSSIYLCSVSDRGRMDGYTFGSGTRLTVV.

This clone was seen a single time. This chain connects TRBV10-3 to TRBJ1-4; D is unresolved. The CDR3 is 14 amino acids. Trimming left V 5 bases short and J 8 bases short, with 15 bases between. The germline CDR1 and CDR2 sequences are ENHRY and SYGVKD. The CDR3 loop is CAISPGRLGEKLFF. CDR3 bases: TGTGCCATCAGTCCGGGAAGACTGGGGGAAAAACTGTTTTTT.

In its sample, this clone was seen once. CDR3 bases: TGCGCCAGCAGTCAATTGTCACAGCTCAATCAGCCCCAGCATTTT. Residues: CASSQLSQLNQPQHF. J is TRBJ1-5 and V is TRBV23-1; D remains ambiguous. TRBV23-1 is designated an ORF whose function remains uncertain. The CDR3 has 15 amino acids. V was trimmed by 1 base and J by 3 bases, leaving 10 bases between them.

This clone was seen more than once but under ten times. The CDR3 region is CASSVGREQDTQYF. CDR3 sequence (DNA): TGTGCCAGCAGCGTTGGGCGGGAGCAAGATACGCAGTATTTT. The J gene is TRBJ2-3, the V gene TRBV9, with TRBD2 identical over 7 bases. The CDR3 runs 14 residues. V was clipped by 2 bases and J by 5 bases; unmatched bases: 5. The V gene's germline CDR1 is SGDLS and CDR2 YYNGEE.

This clone was counted at least ten times. This chain joins TRBV6-5 and TRBJ1-4; TRBD1 aligns across 7 bases. The V gene's germline CDR1 is MNHEY and CDR2 SVGAGI. The CDR3 runs 15 residues. V shed 2 bases, J shed 3 bases, and the junction held 3 bases outside the gene matches. DNA of the CDR3: TGTGCCAGCAGTTACACGACAGGGTCTAATGAAAAACTGTTTTTT. It yields the protein CASSYTTGSNEKLFF.

The chain employs TRBV2 and TRBJ2-2; D call uncertain. The germline V gene has CDR1 SNHLY and CDR2 FYNNEI. V was shortened by 3 bases and J by 1 base, with 6 bases between the two germline ends. The CDR3 length is 14 residues. The CDR3 coding sequence is TGTGCCAGCAGTGAGGGCGAGAACACCGGGGAGCTGTTTTTT. This translates into CASSEGENTGELFF. The full variable domain, its missing parts supplied by reference TRBV2 and TRBJ2-2, is EPEVTQTPSHQVTQMGQEVILRCVPISNHLYFYWYRQILGQKVEFLVSFYNNEISEKSEIFDDQFSVERPDGSNFTLKIRSTKLEDSAMYFCASSEGENTGELFFGEGSRLTVL.